This TCR beta chain was sequenced during a study of blood T cell repertoires in COVID-19. As for the study in general: Sites in the United States, Italy and Spain provided acute and convalescent COVID-19 samples. In each case, the material was cDNA or gDNA derived from T cells, B-cell-depleted T cells, or PBMCs.

V lost 0 bases, J lost 8 bases, and 14 bases lay in between. Per the germline V gene, CDR1 is WNHNN and CDR2 is SYGVQD (reference sequence). CDR3 length: 16 amino acids. The authors' processing: Amplification of reference gene primers provided the estimated nucleated cell counts. Sequenced by immunoSEQ multiplex PCR; TCRdb stores in-frame clones only, minus some. V and J calls and clone size are given by that table; D and trimming were obtained from the DNA. The sample carries some 130,000 clones, around four fifths recorded once. Input material: peripheral blood. The receptor was isolated from a man aged 60-69 years who had recovered from COVID-19. The gene calls are TRBV10-1 and TRBJ1-6, with D possibly matching TRBD1 (6 bases). The CDR3 region is CASSESRGHEHSPLHF. The CDR3, as DNA: TGCGCCAGCAGTGAGTCTCGGGGACACGAACATTCACCCCTCCACTTT.